This T cell receptor beta chain came from a study of cytomegalovirus exposure and HLA in healthy donors. Germline trimming cut 3 bases from V and 2 bases from J; bases unmatched to any gene: 17. The CDR3 spans 22 residues. The germline gives CDR1 LGHNA, CDR2 YNFKEQ. Both 60 Vbeta primers and 13 Jbeta primers went into the PCR. Sequencing used immunoSEQ multiplex PCR; TCRdb keeps in-frame clones, though not all of them. The profile shows approximately 150,000 clones, under 90% of them singletons. Study-level points and caveats: Both high specificity and high sensitivity reportedly marked the classifier's diagnosis of cytomegalovirus status. In a later analysis, V- and J-gene trimming of beta chains associated with a DCLRE1C missense variant, replicated independently.

Remarks on this clone: Its specificity is not known.

This receptor was taken from a man between 18 and 35 years old in good health and CMV-seronegative. The V call is TRBV4-2, the J call TRBJ2-6, with 12 bases identical to TRBD1. Sample: PBMCs. The CDR3 region is CASSQKVPGTGGVGAGANVLTF. CDR3 nucleotides: TGTGCCAGCAGCCAGAAGGTCCCCGGGACAGGGGGCGTTGGTGCTGGGGCCAACGTCCTGACTTTC.